This entry describes one T cell receptor beta chain. These data originate in a study of identical twins. Germline V gene sequence: CDR1 SEHNR, CDR2 FQNEAQ (reference sequence). The CDR3 consists of 17 residues. The ends were cut back, 3 bases at V and 4 bases at J, with 22 bases in the middle. Using its own MiXCR run on the 5' RACE reads, TCRdb lists one record per CDR3 protein. The profile shows hundreds of thousands of distinct CDR3 sequences, about 24% of them singletons. These records were also assigned to another study, of T cells expressing NK-cell markers.

The sample consisted of CD4+ T cells sorted from blood. V usage is TRBV7-9 and J usage is TRBJ2-7; D is possibly TRBD1 or TRBD2 (5 bases each). This TCR was sampled from a woman under 30 in good health. CDR3 nucleotide sequence: TGTGCCAGCAGCTTCCGCGGGTCGCATTTTAGGGGATACGAGCAGTACTTC. It is translated as CASSFRGSHFRGYEQYF.